This TCR beta chain appears in the sequencing data of a study of cytomegalovirus exposure and HLA in healthy donors. V was cut by 7 bases and J by 4 bases, with 15 bases left in between. This CDR3 region has 14 residues. The V gene's germline CDR1 is SNHLY and CDR2 FYNNEI. The data were produced by immunoSEQ multiplex PCR, yet TCRdb's version contains in-frame clones alone and is incomplete. This sample has fewer than 200,000 clones, with about 90% found just once. The V and J genes are TRBV2 and TRBJ2-3; D might be TRBD2 (5 bases). The sample consisted of PBMCs. The TCR originated in a woman younger than 35 in good health and CMV-seropositive. The CDR3 DNA reads as TGTGCCAGCATTCGGACTGAAAAGTCAGATACGCAGTATTTT. Translating it yields CASIRTEKSDTQYF.